This passage covers 22 T cell receptor beta chains from one sample sequenced in a study of graft-versus-host responses after intestinal transplantation. Assay: immunoSEQ multiplex PCR; the TCRdb copy retains only in-frame clones and omits some. Of roughly 25,000 clones listed, approximately 91% were seen once; the top ten hold roughly 1.9%. This sample comprised PBMCs, obtained 39 days after intestinal transplant. The source is a human patient who received an intestinal transplant, so some T cells may come from the graft donor.

This clone was detected once. V is TRBV5-6 and J is TRBJ2-1; D is ambiguous. This CDR3 spans 18 amino acids. CDR1 is SGHDT and CDR2 is YYEEEE in the germline V gene. V was shortened by 3 bases and J by 0 bases, with 19 bases between the two germline ends. CDR3: CASSSPRPRRNSYNEQFF. CDR3 nucleotides: TGTGCCAGCAGCTCCCCCCGACCTCGGCGTAACTCCTACAATGAGCAGTTCTTC.

This clone was recorded once. The chain recombines TRBV28 with TRBJ1-6, with D uncertain. Per the germline V gene, CDR1 is MDHEN and CDR2 is SYDVKM. The CDR3 is made up of 14 amino acids. V was trimmed by 7 bases and J by 7 bases, leaving 14 bases between them. DNA for the CDR3: TGTGCCAGCACTTTTACGGACGCGAATTCACCCCTCCACTTT. This encodes CASTFTDANSPLHF.

This chain links TRBV4-1 with TRBJ2-1; D is perhaps TRBD2 (5 bases). The V end was cut by 1 base, the J end by 2 bases, with 15 bases between. Germline CDR1 MGHRA, CDR2 YSYEKL. The CDR3 totals 17 residues. CDR3 sequence reads: CASSQAGGPPPYNEQFF. CDR3 bases: TGCGCCAGCAGCCAAGCCGGAGGACCGCCCCCCTACAATGAGCAGTTCTTC.

The chain joins TRBV6-1 to TRBJ1-2, with D maybe TRBD1 (6 bases). The CDR3 spans 17 residues. CDR1 and CDR2 (germline): MNHNS, SASEGT. V shed 1 base and J shed 3 bases, with 18 bases lying between them. CDR3 in DNA: TGTGCCAGCAGTGAAGGTAGGGGGGCCGCCCCCTACTATGGCTACACCTTC. Residues: CASSEGRGAAPYYGYTF.

The rearrangement links TRBV28 to TRBJ1-5; D is perhaps TRBD1 (6 bases). CDR3 size: 14 residues. V lost 6 bases to trimming and J lost 4 bases, with 13 bases between them. Germline assignment: CDR1 MDHEN and CDR2 SYDVKM. The CDR3 loop is CASRGGGWNQPQHF. CDR3 nucleotides: TGTGCCAGCAGGGGAGGGGGGTGGAATCAGCCCCAGCATTTT.

J is TRBJ2-5 and V is TRBV7-9; D assignment may be TRBD1 or TRBD2 (6 bases each). Germline V gene data show CDR1 as SEHNR and CDR2 as FQNEAQ (reference sequence). V lost 2 bases to trimming and J lost 0 bases, with 16 bases between them. The CDR3 runs to 17 residues. CDR3 loop: CASSLFGTGRYQETQYF. As DNA, the CDR3 is TGTGCCAGCAGCTTATTCGGAACAGGGAGGTACCAAGAGACCCAGTACTTC.

This clone was seen just once. The V call is TRBV4-1, the J call TRBJ1-4; D not certain. CDR3 size: 15 residues. V was trimmed by 3 bases and J by 3 bases, leaving 11 bases between them. Germline V CDR1 and CDR2: MGHRA, YSYEKL. The CDR3 reads CASSQDLRANEKLFF. Written as DNA, the CDR3 is TGCGCCAGCAGCCAGGACCTTCGCGCTAATGAAAAACTGTTTTTT.

This clone was counted once. J is TRBJ2-5 and V is TRBV7-9; D possibly corresponds to TRBD2 (5 bases). The J call is in doubt because the DNA end fits TRBJ2-7 better. The germline V gene has CDR1 SEHNR and CDR2 FQNEAQ (reference sequence). The CDR3 covers 15 residues. CDR3 region: CASSKPVGVSYEQYF. DNA of the CDR3: TGTGCCAGCAGCAAACCGGTGGGAGTGTCCTACGAGCAGTACTTC.

This clone was counted between two and nine times. The chain employs TRBV4-1 and TRBJ1-4; D ambiguous. Germline V gene data show CDR1 as MGHRA and CDR2 as YSYEKL. This CDR3 contains 12 residues. The germline V and J ends were trimmed by 0 bases and 8 bases, with 4 bases remaining between them. CDR3 DNA: TGCGCCAGCAGCCAAGATTCGGAAAAACTGTTTTTT. Amino acids: CASSQDSEKLFF.

This clone was detected once. The gene calls are TRBV30 and TRBJ2-7; D is uncertain. Trimming took 4 bases from V and 0 from J, leaving 16 bases between them. The CDR3 length is 15 residues. CDR1 is GTSNPN, CDR2 SVGIG, per germline (reference sequence). CDR3 in amino acids: CAWTLERISSYEQYF. The CDR3 DNA follows: TGTGCCTGGACTCTCGAGAGGATCAGCTCCTACGAGCAGTACTTC.

This clone turned up a few times. The V and J genes are TRBV6-1 and TRBJ1-5; D unresolved. The CDR3 runs to 15 residues. CDR1 is MNHNS, CDR2 SASEGT, per germline. V was clipped by 1 base and J by 2 bases, with 9 bases between them. CDR3: CASSEGRTGNQPQHF. CDR3 coding DNA: TGTGCCAGCAGTGAAGGAAGAACAGGCAATCAGCCCCAGCATTTT.

This clone was seen a few times. The chain joins TRBV4-1 to TRBJ2-7; unclear D gene. This CDR3 is 13 amino acids long. In germline, CDR1 is MGHRA, CDR2 YSYEKL. V lost 3 bases to trimming and J lost 3 bases, with 9 bases between them. The CDR3 region has the DNA TGCGCCAGCAGCCAGCCGCGGAGCTACGAGCAGTACTTC. Its translation: CASSQPRSYEQYF.

The chain links TRBV19 to TRBJ2-3; 9 bases agree with TRBD1. The junction had 9 bases not matched to a gene; V was cut back by 10 bases and J by 4 bases. The CDR3 extends over 14 amino acids. CDR1 and CDR2 from the germline V gene are LNHDA and SQIVND (reference sequence). The CDR3 reads CATKDRGFADTQYF. The CDR3 DNA reads as TGTGCCACCAAGGACAGGGGCTTCGCAGATACGCAGTATTTT.

The rearrangement uses TRBV5-4 and TRBJ1-2; a possible D gene is TRBD1 (5 bases). V was cut by 4 bases and J by 5 bases, with 15 bases left in between. This CDR3 region has 14 residues. CDR1 is SGHNT, CDR2 YYREEE, per germline (reference sequence). The DNA for the CDR3 is TGTGCCAGCAGCCGGGGGGTGGACGGATATGGCTACACCTTC. It is translated as CASSRGVDGYGYTF.

The chain is built from TRBV7-3 and TRBJ2-3; TRBD2 agrees at 11 bases. This CDR3 contains 17 residues. Germline V gene data show CDR1 as SGHTA and CDR2 as FQGTGA. J was trimmed by 4 bases and V by 5 bases; bases with no gene match: 11. CDR3 amino acids: CASSPGVLAGVPDTQYF. In DNA form, the CDR3 reads TGTGCCAGCAGCCCAGGGGTACTAGCGGGAGTTCCAGATACGCAGTATTTT.

This chain uses TRBV2 with TRBJ2-7; a possible D gene is TRBD2 (6 bases). The CDR3 spans 13 residues. The germline V and J ends were trimmed by 7 bases and 1 base, with 11 bases remaining between them. The germline gives CDR1 SNHLY, CDR2 FYNNEI. The CDR3 sequence is CASNGSRSYEQYF. The CDR3 DNA sequence: TGTGCCAGCAACGGGAGCCGGTCCTACGAGCAGTACTTC.

The chain links TRBV7-9 to TRBJ2-2, with D possibly being TRBD2 (5 bases). Trimming left V 4 bases short and J 2 bases short, with 14 bases between. CDR1 is SEHNR and CDR2 is FQNEAQ in the germline V gene (reference sequence). The CDR3 is 16 amino acids. The CDR3 DNA reads as TGTGCCAGCAGCTCCTTGGGGAGCCCCAACACCGGGGAGCTGTTTTTT. This sequence encodes CASSSLGSPNTGELFF.

The rearrangement joins TRBV7-3 to TRBJ2-3; D could derive from TRBD1 or TRBD2 (7 bases each). The CDR3 has 18 amino acids. V lost 5 bases, J lost 5 bases, and 26 bases lay in between. The germline CDR1 and CDR2 sequences are SGHTA and FQGTGA. CDR3 sequence (DNA): TGTGCCAGCAGCCAACCACCCTTCTTTCGCAGGGGGGGAGATACGCAGTATTTT. Translated, it gives CASSQPPFFRRGGDTQYF.

V is TRBV28 and J is TRBJ2-2, with D possibly matching TRBD2 (5 bases). V was shortened by 3 bases and J by 0 bases, with 5 bases between the two germline ends. CDR1 and CDR2 (germline): MDHEN, SYDVKM. The CDR3 length is 14 residues. CDR3 sequence reads: CASSLGANTGELFF. CDR3 DNA sequence: TGTGCCAGCAGTTTGGGAGCGAACACCGGGGAGCTGTTTTTT.

The rearrangement joins TRBV11-3 to TRBJ2-2, with TRBD2 matching over 12 bases. The CDR3 covers 15 residues. Unmatched junction bases numbered 0, after V lost 1 base and J lost 6 bases. Germline loops: CDR1 SGHNT, CDR2 YENEEA. CDR3 sequence: CASSLGLAGAGELFF. The CDR3 DNA reads TGTGCCAGCAGCTTAGGACTAGCGGGAGCCGGGGAGCTGTTTTTT.

Regarding this clone: One end of the junction varies from germline; a read error may be responsible. V and J are TRBV15 and TRBJ2-5; 12 nucleotides match TRBD2. The germline V gene encodes CDR1 LNHNV and CDR2 YYDKDF (reference sequence). This CDR3 has 13 amino acids. The CDR3 protein is CATSSELAGGENF. CDR3 nucleotides: TGTGCCACCAGCAGTGAACTAGCGGGAGGTGAGAACTTC.

V is TRBV7-6 and J is TRBJ2-7, with a weak D call TRBD1 (6 bases). The CDR3 sequence is 15 residues long. Germline CDR1 reads SGHVS; CDR2 reads FNYEAQ. V lost 3 bases to trimming and J lost 2 bases, with 14 bases between them. The DNA for the CDR3 is TGTGCCAGCAGCTTTGGAGAGGGGGTACCCTACGAGCAGTACTTC. Translating gives CASSFGEGVPYEQYF.